The 14 T cell receptor beta chains below come from one sample, sequenced in a study of regulatory T cells in long-lasting Graves disease. Time point defined: newly diagnosed GD, antithyroid drugs for less than 3 months. TCR sequences were obtained from RNA taken from PBMCs. Relying on iRepertoire HTBI primers and Arm-PCR of CDR3 regions, the team built TCR beta libraries. TCRdb fed the multiplex PCR reads into MiXCR, producing one record per CDR3 protein. In the table there are roughly 560,000 distinct CDR3 sequences, approximately 12% of which are singletons. These same data were also listed under a study on T cells in Graves' hyperthyroidism and ophthalmopathy.

Sequencing used peripheral blood mononuclear cells (PBMCs), obtained at new diagnosis, from a patient treated with antithyroid drugs. The receptors come from a woman in her 30s with Graves disease.

In this sample, this clonotype turned up many times. The V and J genes are TRBV7-9 and TRBJ1-4; D is ambiguous. CDR3 length equals 12 residues. V lost 2 bases, J lost 5 bases, and 3 bases lay in between. In germline, CDR1 is SEHNR, CDR2 FQNEAQ (reference sequence). CDR3 amino acids: CASSLPNEKLFF. The CDR3 DNA is TGTGCCAGCAGCTTACCAAATGAAAAACTGTTTTTT.

This clonotype was counted at least ten times. The chain employs TRBV19 and TRBJ1-1; possible D gene TRBD1, 5 bases. The V gene lost 5 bases and the J gene lost 0 bases, with 13 bases spanning the gap. The CDR3 is made up of 15 amino acids. The germline V gene has CDR1 LNHDA and CDR2 SQIVND (reference sequence). CDR3 in DNA: TGTGCCAGTAGTGCCGGTGGGGCCCTGAACACTGAAGCTTTCTTT. Translation gives CASSAGGALNTEAFF.

About this clonotype itself: A read error likely explains this, since a far larger clone differs by one base. The rearrangement links TRBV7-2 to TRBJ2-5; perhaps TRBD2 as D (6 bases). The J call is uncertain, as TRBJ2-1 better fits the DNA end. This CDR3 is 12 amino acids long. Per germline, CDR1 SGHTA and CDR2 FQGNSA. CDR3 loop: CAGSRGGTEQFF. CDR3 DNA: TGTGCCGGCAGCCGGGGAGGCACTGAGCAGTTCTTC.

At least ten counts were recorded for this clonotype. The chain has TRBV6-1 and TRBJ1-6; 8 positions agree with TRBD1. The CDR3 is made up of 14 amino acids. Germline CDR1 reads MNHNS; CDR2 reads SASEGT. V dropped 7 bases and J dropped 7; count of bases not matched to a gene: 6. CDR3 sequence (DNA): TGTGCCAGCAATTTACAGGGGGGAAATTCACCCCTCCACTTT. This translates into CASNLQGGNSPLHF.

The sample holds a few counts of this clonotype. The chain combines TRBV20-1 with TRBJ2-5; D may correspond to TRBD1 or TRBD2 (5 bases each). Germline V CDR1 and CDR2: DFQATT, SNEGSKA (reference sequence). This CDR3 has 13 amino acids. V lost 3 bases, J lost 0 bases, and 8 bases lay in between. The CDR3 here is CSARGRDQETQYF. CDR3 sequence (DNA): TGCAGTGCTAGGGGGCGGGACCAAGAGACCCAGTACTTC.

This clonotype was detected ten times or more. This chain uses TRBV7-3 with TRBJ2-1; 11 nucleotides align to TRBD2. This CDR3 comprises 16 residues. Germline CDR1 and CDR2: SGHTA and FQGTGA. V was clipped by 5 bases and J by 9 bases; unmatched bases: 12. The CDR3 DNA follows: TGTGCCAGCAGCGCTAAGCTAGCGGGAGGTTTGGGTGAGCAGTTCTTC. It specifies CASSAKLAGGLGEQFF.

This clonotype was seen more than once but under ten times. A much larger clonotype is one base distant, so this may be a read error. The chain is built from TRBV10-1 and TRBJ2-5; D may correspond to TRBD1 or TRBD2 (6 bases each). Germline V gene lookup returns CDR1 WNHNN and CDR2 SYGVQD (reference sequence). The length of the CDR3 is 15 residues. CDR3 protein: CASSDRGGPSETRYF. CDR3 DNA: TGCGCCAGCAGTGATCGTGGGGGGCCATCGGAGACCCGGTACTTC.

This clonotype was detected many times. The rearrangement uses TRBV14 and TRBJ1-2; possible D gene TRBD1, 6 bases. CDR1 is SGHDN and CDR2 is FVKESK in the germline V gene. This CDR3 region has 13 residues. Trimming took off 4 bases at V and 4 bases at J, with 10 bases between the two ends. CDR3 sequence reads: CASSPGQIYGYTF. Written as DNA, the CDR3 is TGTGCCAGCAGCCCCGGACAGATCTATGGCTACACCTTC.

The table lists this clonotype with many counts. The rearrangement joins TRBV15 to TRBJ1-4; 10 nucleotides align to TRBD1. V shed 2 bases, J shed 5 bases, and the junction held 2 bases outside the gene matches. Per germline, CDR1 LNHNV and CDR2 YYDKDF (reference sequence). This CDR3 is 15 amino acids long. CDR3: CATSRKTGGNEKLFF. DNA of the CDR3: TGTGCCACCAGCAGAAAGACAGGGGGCAATGAAAAACTGTTTTTT.

The sample holds many counts of this clonotype. This sequence joins TRBV18 and TRBJ1-2; tentatively, D is TRBD1 (5 bases). Trimming removed 2 bases from V and 2 bases from J, with 15 bases in between. This CDR3 has 16 residues. The V gene's germline CDR1 is KGHSH and CDR2 LQKENI. CDR3 in DNA: TGTGCCAGCTCACCAGGGACCGGGGGAGCGAACTATGGCTACACCTTC. Translated: CASSPGTGGANYGYTF.

The chain couples TRBV7-9 to TRBJ1-6; TRBD1 agrees at 11 bases. The CDR3 consists of 14 residues. Trimming took 8 bases from V and 14 from J; bases not matched to a gene: 11. The germline V gene encodes CDR1 SEHNR and CDR2 FQNEAQ (reference sequence). CDR3: CASLGTGGASSLHF. The CDR3 bases are TGTGCCAGCTTGGGGACAGGGGGAGCCTCATCCCTCCACTTT. Filled out from reference TRBV7-9 and TRBJ1-6, the complete variable domain reads DTGVSQNPRHKITKRGQNVTFRCDPISEHNRLYWYRQTLGQGPEFLTYFQNEAQLEKSRLLSDRFSAERPKGSFSTLEIQRTEQGDSAMYLCASLGTGGASSLHFGNGTRLTVT.

Many counts were recorded for this clonotype. The chain links TRBV7-9 to TRBJ2-1; D remains unclear. This CDR3 comprises 11 residues. V was trimmed by 6 bases and J by 9 bases, leaving 9 bases between them. Per the germline V gene, CDR1 is SEHNR and CDR2 is FQNEAQ (reference sequence). CDR3 in amino acids: CASRGMGEQFF. The CDR3 DNA is TGTGCCAGCAGAGGGATGGGTGAGCAGTTCTTC.

This clonotype appeared many times. V and J are TRBV14 and TRBJ1-1; possible D gene TRBD1, 5 bases. Looked up from germline, CDR1 is SGHDN and CDR2 is FVKESK. The CDR3 covers 14 residues. The V and J ends lost 1 base and 11 bases respectively, with 17 bases between them. The CDR3 DNA reads TGTGCCAGCAGCCAAGCCAGGCAGGGAGTCTCGGCTTTCTTT. It codes for CASSQARQGVSAFF.

This clonotype was recorded at least ten times. The V and J genes are TRBV11-2 and TRBJ1-2; no reliable D call. This CDR3 is built from 15 residues. Germline V gene data show CDR1 as SGHAT and CDR2 as FQNNGV. The V end was cut by 1 base, the J end by 8 bases, with 17 bases between. The CDR3 nucleotides are TGTGCCAGCAGCTTAGTAGCCGCGGGGTTACGGGGCTACACCTTC. Amino acids: CASSLVAAGLRGYTF.